Listed here are 32 T cell receptor beta chains from one sample, sequenced in a study of T cell responses to AZD1222 COVID-19 vaccine. The method was immunoSEQ multiplex PCR; TCRdb's version includes in-frame clones alone and lacks a portion of them. In the table there are fewer than 200,000 clones, around 94% of which are singletons. Sequencing used peripheral blood, obtained on day 0 of AZD1222 vaccination. These receptors all stem from an adult in good health.

This clone was seen a single time. The chain carries TRBV9 and TRBJ1-2; D may be TRBD1 (6 bases). The V end was cut by 6 bases, the J end by 8 bases, with 17 bases between. CDR1 is SGDLS and CDR2 is YYNGEE in the germline V gene. There are 13 residues in the CDR3. DNA for the CDR3: TGTGCCAGCACTTCCACAGGGCAGAGGGGCTACACCTTC. Translating it yields CASTSTGQRGYTF.

The J gene is TRBJ2-1, the V gene TRBV5-1, with a tentative D call TRBD2 (6 bases). CDR3 length: 14 amino acids. In germline, CDR1 is SGHRS, CDR2 YFSETQ. V was shortened by 2 bases and J by 3 bases, with 9 bases between the two germline ends. CDR3 loop: CASSLRGFYNEQFF. The CDR3 DNA sequence: TGCGCCAGCAGCTTACGGGGGTTCTACAATGAGCAGTTCTTC.

The chain links TRBV4-2 to TRBJ2-4; a possible D gene is TRBD1 (5 bases). With 4 bases removed from V and 9 bases from J, the gap between germline ends came to 10 bases. Looked up from germline, CDR1 is LGHNA and CDR2 is YNFKEQ. The CDR3 runs to 12 residues. Here the CDR3 DNA reads TGTGCCAGCAGCCTTCAAAGGGGCATTCAGTACTTC. Encoded protein: CASSLQRGIQYF.

The chain links TRBV5-1 to TRBJ1-2; 9 bases are a match to TRBD1. The CDR3 runs 14 residues. CDR1 is SGHRS and CDR2 is YFSETQ in the germline V gene. V gave up 3 bases and J gave up 5 bases; unmatched junction bases: 5. The CDR3 region has the DNA TGCGCCAGCAGCTCTAGGGACAGGGCTTATGGCTACACCTTC. This translates into CASSSRDRAYGYTF.

The chain links TRBV5-3 to TRBJ2-7; no reliable D call. TRBV5-3 is placed among ORFs of uncertain function. The germline V and J ends were trimmed by 1 base and 2 bases, with 13 bases remaining between them. The CDR3 contains 15 residues. As DNA, the CDR3 is TGTGCCAGAAGCTTGATTTTGTTTGGACCCTACGAGCAGTACGTC. Protein: CARSLILFGPYEQYV.

A note on this clone: Other nucleotide sequences from this sample produce the same CDR3. This chain uses TRBV28 with TRBJ2-7; D possibly corresponds to TRBD1 (5 bases). V was trimmed by 4 bases and J by 2 bases, leaving 9 bases between them. The germline V gene has CDR1 MDHEN and CDR2 SYDVKM. This CDR3 has 13 residues. The CDR3 coding sequence is TGTGCCAGCAGTTCCGGACAAACCTACGAGCAGTACGTC. Amino acid sequence: CASSSGQTYEQYV.

The chain links TRBV30 to TRBJ1-3; D may be TRBD1 (5 bases). This CDR3 is built from 12 residues. Germline CDR1 is GTSNPN and CDR2 is SVGIG (reference sequence). V was pared by 5 bases and J by 6 bases, with 11 bases between. CDR3 residues: CAWARTLNTIYF. The CDR3 region has the DNA TGTGCCTGGGCCCGGACACTAAACACCATATATTTT.

The chain uses TRBV5-1 and TRBJ2-7; 8 nucleotides agree with TRBD1. Germline CDR1 SGHRS, CDR2 YFSETQ. J was trimmed by 5 bases and V by 2 bases; bases with no gene match: 6. This CDR3 is built from 14 residues. The CDR3 spells CASSLGGQENEQYV. The CDR3 DNA sequence: TGCGCCAGCAGCTTAGGGGGACAGGAAAACGAGCAGTACGTC.

V is TRBV6-2 or TRBV6-3 and J is TRBJ1-5; D may be TRBD1 (5 bases). CDR3 length: 15 residues. Looked up from germline, CDR1 is MNHEY and CDR2 is SVGEGT. V was trimmed by 1 base and J by 5 bases, leaving 12 bases between them. The CDR3: CASSYFGGADQPQHF. The CDR3 coding sequence is TGTGCCAGCAGTTACTTTGGAGGGGCCGATCAGCCCCAGCATTTT.

The chain has TRBV7-2 and TRBJ1-5; perhaps TRBD1 as D (5 bases). The CDR3 is made up of 14 amino acids. The germline gives CDR1 SGHTA, CDR2 FQGNSA. Trimming removed 4 bases from V and 9 bases from J, with 16 bases in between. The CDR3 coding sequence is TGTGCCAGCAGCTCCCCAAACGGACAACGGCCCCAGCATTTT. It specifies CASSSPNGQRPQHF.

About this clone: The junction differs from germline at one of its ends, possibly a read error. This chain uses TRBV4-1 with TRBJ1-5, with a tentative D call TRBD1 (5 bases). Germline values: CDR1 MGHRA, CDR2 YSYEKL. This CDR3 has 15 residues. CDR3 bases: TGCGCCAGCAGCCAAGTGGAGGGGAGCAGTCAGCCCCAGCATTTT. As protein: CASSQVEGSSQPQHF.

The rearrangement links TRBV15 to TRBJ1-4; TRBD1 matches at 8 bases. V shed 0 bases, J shed 0 bases, and the junction held 9 bases outside the gene matches. This CDR3 region has 19 residues. In germline, CDR1 is LNHNV, CDR2 YYDKDF (reference sequence). The CDR3 reads CATSRDRNRGEATNEKLFF. For the CDR3, the DNA is TGTGCCACCAGCAGAGATCGCAACAGGGGGGAAGCAACTAATGAAAAACTGTTTTTT.

The J gene is TRBJ2-7, the V gene TRBV3-1 (or the pseudogene TRBV3-2); weak D call: TRBD2 (6 bases). CDR3 length equals 15 residues. CDR1 and CDR2 (germline): LGHDT, YNNKEL (reference sequence). The V end lost 5 bases, the J end lost 4 bases, and 18 bases lay between the germline ends. CDR3 in amino acids: CASSYRDSGGYEQYF. CDR3 coding DNA: TGTGCCAGCAGCTACCGGGATTCCGGAGGGTACGAGCAGTACTTC.

This sequence joins TRBV28 and TRBJ2-2; 7 positions match TRBD2. The CDR3 consists of 16 residues. CDR1 is MDHEN and CDR2 is SYDVKM in the germline V gene. J lost 3 bases, V lost 7 bases, and 11 bases had no gene match. In DNA form, the CDR3 reads TGTGCCAGCATTCCAACCCGGGGGGTTGACACCGGGGAGCTGTTTTTT. Its protein is CASIPTRGVDTGELFF.

The gene calls are TRBV30 and TRBJ1-5, with D unresolved. Germline lookup yields CDR1 GTSNPN and CDR2 SVGIG (reference sequence). Trimming removed 5 bases from V and 2 bases from J, with 10 bases in between. This CDR3 region has 13 residues. Here the CDR3 DNA reads TGTGCCTGGGGGTGGGCAGGCAATCAGCCCCAGCATTTT. Encoded protein: CAWGWAGNQPQHF.

In nucleotides, the CDR3 is TGTGCCAGCAGCCAGTCCCTTCTCCCCACCGGGGAGCTGTTTTTT. This translates into CASSQSLLPTGELFF. The chain links TRBV14 to TRBJ2-2, with D unresolved. Germline loops: CDR1 SGHDN, CDR2 FVKESK. Trimming cost V 3 bases and J 4 bases, with 12 bases left between them. There are 15 residues in the CDR3. Using reference TRBV14 and TRBJ2-2 for the parts outside the CDR3, the full variable domain is EAGVTQFPSHSVIEKGQTVTLRCDPISGHDNLYWYRRVMGKEIKFLLHFVKESKQDESGMPNNRFLAERTGGTYSTLKVQPAELEDSGVYFCASSQSLLPTGELFFGEGSRLTVL.

The chain carries TRBV30 and TRBJ1-5, with D maybe TRBD1 (6 bases). Germline values: CDR1 GTSNPN, CDR2 SVGIG (reference sequence). Trimming took 4 bases from V and 3 from J, leaving 13 bases between them. This CDR3 has 14 residues. The CDR3 nucleotides are TGTGCCTGGACCCCCGGACAGTTCAATCAGCCCCAGCATTTT. As protein: CAWTPGQFNQPQHF. Full variable domain (missing parts from reference TRBV30 and TRBJ1-5): SQTIHQWPATLVQPVGSPLSLECTVEGTSNPNLYWYRQAAGRGLQLLFYSVGIGQISSEVPQNLSASRPQDRQFILSSKKLLLSDSGFYLCAWTPGQFNQPQHFGDGTRLSIL.

The rearrangement links TRBV7-2 to TRBJ2-5; 8 bases map to TRBD2. The J segment lost 4 bases and the V segment lost 0 bases, leaving 10 bases of the junction unmatched. Germline values: CDR1 SGHTA, CDR2 FQGNSA. There are 17 residues in the CDR3. The CDR3, as DNA: TGTGCCAGCAGCTTAGCCCTTAGCGGGACGGTAGGAGAGACCCAGTACTTC. Translation gives CASSLALSGTVGETQYF.

The V gene is TRBV5-6, the J gene TRBJ2-2; no clear D. Germline CDR1 reads SGHDT; CDR2 reads YYEEEE. The CDR3 is 14 residues long. Trimming removed 2 bases at V and 1 base at J, with 6 bases between. The CDR3 region is CASSFHGNTGELFF. The CDR3 DNA reads TGTGCCAGCAGCTTTCACGGGAACACCGGGGAGCTGTTTTTT.

This clone was seen only once. This chain uses TRBV19 with TRBJ1-5; possibly TRBD1 for D (6 bases). Deletions cut 5 bases from V and 0 bases from J, with 17 bases between. The CDR3 is 17 amino acids. The V gene's germline CDR1 is LNHDA and CDR2 SQIVND (reference sequence). The DNA of the CDR3 is TGTGCCAGTAGTCCCCGCCAGGGGACACCTAGCAATCAGCCCCAGCATTTT. It is translated as CASSPRQGTPSNQPQHF.

Written as DNA, the CDR3 is TGTGCCATCAGTGAGTTTACCGGGACAGGGGACAATCAGCCCCAGCATTTT. Residues: CAISEFTGTGDNQPQHF. The V call is TRBV10-3, the J call TRBJ1-5; 10 nucleotides align to TRBD1. The ends lost 1 base at V and 3 bases at J; junction bases unmatched: 6. This CDR3 contains 17 residues. CDR1 ENHRY and CDR2 SYGVKD come from the germline V gene.

The chain joins TRBV4-3 to TRBJ1-2; no firm D call. Per the germline V gene, CDR1 is LGHNA and CDR2 is YSLEER. The length of the CDR3 is 14 residues. V lost 4 bases, J lost 7 bases, and 16 bases lay in between. The CDR3 region has the DNA TGCGCCAGCAGCCCCCGGGAGGGAAATCCTGGCTACACCTTC. Amino acid sequence: CASSPREGNPGYTF.

The chain recombines TRBV18 with TRBJ1-2; TRBD1 is a possible D gene (5 bases). Trimming pared 3 bases from V and 4 bases from J, leaving 12 bases between. The CDR3 spans 14 residues. Germline V gene lookup returns CDR1 KGHSH and CDR2 LQKENI. The CDR3 protein is CASSPDGASYGYTF. In nucleotides, the CDR3 is TGTGCCAGCTCACCGGACGGGGCAAGCTATGGCTACACCTTC.

The rearrangement links TRBV5-6 to TRBJ1-2; D possibly corresponds to TRBD1 (5 bases). Germline V CDR1 and CDR2: SGHDT, YYEEEE. Trimming stripped 3 bases from V and 3 bases from J, with 9 bases between. The CDR3 has 13 residues. The CDR3 coding sequence is TGTGCCAGCAGCTCGACAGTTTACTATGGCTACACCTTC. Its translation is CASSSTVYYGYTF.

This chain links TRBV9 with TRBJ1-4; 7 bases are shared with TRBD1. J was trimmed by 5 bases and V by 3 bases; bases with no gene match: 7. Germline V gene sequence: CDR1 SGDLS, CDR2 YYNGEE. The length of the CDR3 is 15 residues. CDR3 sequence: CASSEGARGNEKLFF. The CDR3 DNA sequence: TGTGCCAGCAGCGAAGGAGCCAGGGGGAATGAAAAACTGTTTTTT.

V is TRBV5-5 and J is TRBJ1-2; TRBD1 is a possible D gene (5 bases). The CDR3 length is 12 residues. Per the germline V gene, CDR1 is SGHKS and CDR2 is YYEKEE (reference sequence). Trimming stripped 4 bases from V and 7 bases from J, with 11 bases between. For the CDR3, the DNA is TGTGCCAGCAGCCCCTGGGACCTTGGCTACACCTTC. It translates to CASSPWDLGYTF.

The chain has TRBV3-1 (or the pseudogene TRBV3-2) and TRBJ2-2; D remains unclear. The length of the CDR3 is 15 residues. The germline V and J ends were trimmed by 5 bases and 7 bases, with 17 bases remaining between them. Germline values: CDR1 LGHDT, CDR2 YNNKEL (reference sequence). Here the CDR3 reads CASSTSGPIGGELFF. CDR3 bases: TGTGCCAGCAGCACGTCCGGACCCATTGGCGGGGAGCTGTTTTTT.

This clone occurred once. The J gene is TRBJ1-1, the V gene TRBV18, with D unclear. CDR1 KGHSH and CDR2 LQKENI come from the germline V gene. The V and J ends lost 1 base and 4 bases respectively, with 10 bases between them. The length of the CDR3 is 14 residues. Here the CDR3 reads CASSPQGEGTEAFF. CDR3 in DNA: TGTGCCAGCTCACCACAGGGAGAGGGCACTGAAGCTTTCTTT.

The chain is built from TRBV6-6 and TRBJ1-1; D is uncertain. The CDR3 loop spans 12 amino acids. CDR1 is MNHNY, CDR2 SVGAGI, per germline (reference sequence). Between the trimmed V and J ends, which lost 4 bases and 10 bases, there was a span of 13 bases. CDR3: CASSSFDWGAFF. CDR3 coding DNA: TGTGCCAGCAGTTCTTTTGACTGGGGAGCTTTCTTT.

J is TRBJ1-2 and V is TRBV12-3 or TRBV12-4; D unclear. V lost 5 bases and J lost 2, with 9 bases in between. CDR3 length: 13 amino acids. In DNA form, the CDR3 reads TGTGCCAGCAGTCCCGCCGGGAACTATGGCTACACCTTC. This gives the protein CASSPAGNYGYTF.

The CDR3 DNA reads TGTGCCAGCAGTCGGGACAGCAATTCACCCCTCCACTTT. It codes for CASSRDSNSPLHF. The chain joins TRBV2 to TRBJ1-6; 7 bases map to TRBD1. This CDR3 comprises 13 residues. The V segment lost 5 bases and the J segment 7 bases; nucleotides outside the gene matches: 2. The germline V gene encodes CDR1 SNHLY and CDR2 FYNNEI.

J is TRBJ1-1 and V is TRBV30; D uncertain. Germline lookup yields CDR1 GTSNPN and CDR2 SVGIG (reference sequence). CDR3 length: 13 residues. V was pared by 0 bases and J by 13 bases, with 18 bases between. CDR3 loop: CAWSVEVHSGVFF. CDR3 sequence (DNA): TGTGCCTGGAGTGTGGAAGTCCACAGTGGGGTTTTCTTT. Full variable domain (outside the CDR3, taken from reference TRBV30 and TRBJ1-1): SQTIHQWPATLVQPVGSPLSLECTVEGTSNPNLYWYRQAAGRGLQLLFYSVGIGQISSEVPQNLSASRPQDRQFILSSKKLLLSDSGFYLCAWSVEVHSGVFFGQGTRLTVV.